This TCR beta chain was sequenced for a study of cytomegalovirus exposure and HLA in healthy donors (dated by TCRdb to the late 2010s). Background on the whole study: An earlier analysis of approximately 640 of the donors reported approximately 290 Gb of sequence data and around 110 million unique TCR beta sequences from roughly 200 million T cells. The study was designed to test whether signatures of past pathogen exposure could be identified by cataloging public T cell receptors. An early release covering about 600 HLA-typed donors comprised approximately 290 gigabases of sequencing data and approximately 85 million unique TCR sequences. A separate validation cohort of over 95 different subjects was used in addition to the roughly 640-subject first cohort. Of the roughly 400 genotyped donors, approximately 83% fell in the genetic ancestry cluster associated with self-reported Caucasian donors. To predict cytomegalovirus infection status, the study combined high-throughput TCR immunosequencing, statistical association of individual TCRs with disease status, and machine learning. Among about 360 genotyped donors of the cohort, an average of around 240,000 unique TCR beta nucleotide sequences were sequenced per donor, around 20% of them non-productive. Using immunosequencing, the study profiled T cell repertoires from 666 subjects and related those repertoires to cytomegalovirus serostatus. HLA typing covered class I and class II loci at four-digit resolution. The number of typed donors differed by locus: about 629-640 for A, B, C, DRB1 and DQB1; some 540 for DQA1; around 610 for DPA1; and 450 to 480 for DPB1. Donor age, sex, ethnicity and CMV serostatus were collected together with the repertoire data. Roughly 5 DR-DQ haplotypes were treated as single units for association and clustering because of strong linkage in the cohort. In a later analysis, previously published TCR beta repertoires from about 670 donors were re-analyzed and high-resolution HLA genotyping was added so that TCR occurrence patterns could be studied. A later genetic analysis used genome-wide SNP genotypes for about 65% of the 666 donors, treating that subset as a discovery cohort. All discovery cohort repertoires had been generated using a single sequencing platform. Rather than drawing on any new phenotypic data, the later analysis identified candidate immune exposures from TCR beta sequences and the way those sequences occurred across donors. An earlier analysis of approximately 580 of the donors used high-throughput TCR beta sequencing to judge whether each TCR beta V gene segment behaved as functional or pseudogenic.

CDR3 length: 13 amino acids, cysteine to phenylalanine. The sequence is cut down to CDR3 DNA, 39 bases in frame from base 1. CDR1 LNHDA and CDR2 SQIVND are derived from the germline V gene (reference sequence). V loses 4 bases, J loses 2 bases, and the germline ends lie 8 bases apart. The paper as a whole reports these results and caveats: In an earlier analysis of around 600 of the donors, most TCR beta V segments were observed in productive rearrangements about 90% or about 30% of the time, broadly matching IMGT annotations. According to a later analysis, most CMV-associated TCR beta chains appeared to be HLA-restricted, and the HLA associations seemed to be driven largely by CMV exposure. Roughly uniform sequencing depth across donors was assumed in presence/absence analyses, although this assumption may not hold. CMV serostatus was the only immune exposure information available for the cohort. Specific HLA alleles were associated with some 15,000 TCR beta sequences at a false discovery rate of 0.05 in a later analysis. This cohort had only TCR beta chains sequenced, and the lack of alpha or paired-chain data limited which features could be detected. The earlier analysis of 587 of the donors excluded seventeen rarely observed V segments, including chromosome 9 orphons, because counts were too low. Some IMGT-functional V segments, including TRBV6-2 and TRBV6-3, could not be told apart with the 87-base-pair reads, so those segments were excluded. A later analysis found that TCR association rates varied across HLA loci, with DRB1 alleles showing the most associated TCRs and HLA-C alleles the fewest. The classifier was reported to diagnose cytomegalovirus status with high specificity and sensitivity in both the original cohort and the validation cohort. In a later genetic analysis, a missense DCLRE1C variant was associated with V-gene and J-gene trimming of TCR beta chains, and the association was replicated in an independent cohort. A few of the identified cytomegalovirus-associated TCR beta chains were confirmed in vitro to be specific for cytomegalovirus antigens. Several of the top co-occurrence clusters appeared to be linked to parvovirus B19, influenza, CMV and Epstein-Barr virus, according to a later analysis. The sequencing pipeline was judged likely to have produced a cluster of highly shared sequence variants as a technical artifact. The study listed 150 to 200 TCR beta chains as associated with cytomegalovirus. Across donors, most TCR sequences were observed very rarely, whereas some public TCRs were present in many individuals. Because HLA typing was unavailable for some donors at each locus, only the typed subset was used in association tests. Compared with the approximately 720-donor mean, donors in an Asian-associated ancestry cluster had fewer N-insertions in productive TCRs, according to a later genetic analysis. Strong co-occurrence of HLA alleles, especially DR and DQ, made assigning TCR associations to individual alleles difficult. Linkage disequilibrium might explain the correlated functional status among segregating V segments, but an unknown experimental factor could not be ruled out. A further reported finding was that TCR beta sequences accurately predicted the HLA-A and HLA-B alleles for most subjects in the first cohort. The authors suggested that the approach could potentially be extended to other disease states and immunological phenotypes. A later analysis found that HLA-associated TCR beta chains were more clonally expanded and had lower generation probabilities than equally common non-associated chains.

The cohort was made up of under 800 healthy bone marrow donors. Cohort members were all nominally healthy when sampled, although unrecorded immune exposures were likely present. The donor tested CMV seronegative and was one of the 352 seronegative cohort members. Each donor provided a peripheral blood sample, and peripheral blood mononuclear cells were used for TCR beta sequencing. Genomic DNA extraction from the blood cell samples was performed with the Qiagen DNeasy Blood Extraction Kit. On this clone itself: The specificity of this receptor is unknown. No base quality information exists; no much larger clone differs at one position.

The library relied on the immunoSEQ multiplex PCR assay. For the multiplex PCR, a mixture combining 60 forward primers for TCR Vbeta segments and 13 reverse primers for TCR Jbeta segments was used. A multiplex PCR assay on genomic DNA amplified the CDR3 region of rearranged TCR beta genes. The Illumina HiSeq System was used to sequence the amplified TCR beta libraries as 87-base-pair reads. The paper's processing steps were these. A later analysis tallied approximately 87 million unique TCR beta chains across the approximately 670 repertoires, and approximately 12 million of those chains were shared by two or more donors. Raw reads were error-corrected and collapsed into unique sequences by a nearest-neighbor algorithm in which closely related sequences were merged to remove PCR and sequencing errors. To assign V, D and J gene segments, CDR3 sequences were aligned to IMGT reference sequences. For a sequence to be retained, a match of at least six nucleotides to both a V gene segment and a J gene segment was required. A rearrangement counted as productive if the CDR3 had no stop codons and remained in frame with V and J, and every other rearrangement counted as non-productive. CDR3 was defined by IMGT convention, running from the second conserved V-encoded cysteine to the conserved J-encoded phenylalanine. Sequences without an unambiguous match to a single V gene segment were excluded from the earlier analysis of 450 to 750 of the donors. An earlier analysis of fewer than 750 of the donors called V segments functional above 56.7% productive rearrangements and segregating when the between-donor standard deviation exceeded 5%. A statistical classification framework was built for diagnosing cytomegalovirus status from the catalog of TCR beta chain sequences. In a later analysis, V and J genes were assigned by comparing TCR nucleotide sequences against IMGT/GENE-DB human TR gene sequences. In a later analysis, CDR3 sequences and most-parsimonious VDJ recombination scenarios were assigned using the TCRdist pipeline. In a later analysis, each TCR beta chain was defined by its CDR3 amino acid sequence together with its V-gene family, and reads lacking a unique V-gene family were excluded. In a later analysis, approximately 590 highly shared, low-generation-probability nucleotide sequences were removed to address suspected cross-contamination and a sequencing artifact. A later analysis calculated a clonal expansion index for each public chain from normalized within-repertoire ranks of inferred template counts. In a later analysis, generation probabilities were computed using a VDJ recombination model fitted to out-of-frame rearrangements, and the results were checked against IGoR. In a later analysis, hypergeometric tests were used to score TCR-TCR, TCR-HLA and TCR-CMV co-occurrence, with a repertoire-size bias correction applied to TCR pairs. In a later analysis, false discovery rates were estimated by permuting HLA or CMV assignments 20 times. In a later analysis, co-occurring TCRs were grouped using DBSCAN, and TCRdist sequence similarity was added for clustering within HLA-allele-positive subsets. For co-occurrence clustering, repertoires with fewer than 30,000 or more than 120,000 public chains were excluded, along with four or five repertoires with anomalous nucleotide sharing. TCRdb retrieved this table from immuneACCESS and kept in-frame rearrangements only. Not all clones are present; in checked studies, unresolved V genes account for under half, and no reason is known for the remainder. V, J and clone size were drawn from that table, and D and trimming were deduced from the DNA. This sample holds about 190,000 clones; around 87% were observed only once. Of the sample, around 1% falls within the top ten clones.

Rearrangement joined TRBV19 to TRBJ1-2; no confident D gene assignment can be made. The receptor's source is a boy between 2 and 10 years old in good health and CMV-seronegative. What was sequenced was PBMCs. The CDR3 in this case is CASSSQINYGYTF. DNA sequence: TGTGCCAGTAGTAGTCAGATAAACTATGGCTACACCTTC.